These 20 T cell receptor beta chains were sequenced from one sample in a study of cytomegalovirus exposure and HLA in healthy donors. A multiplex PCR was run with 60 Vbeta primers and 13 Jbeta primers. Only in-frame clones appear in the TCRdb table, and some are missing; sequencing was by immunoSEQ multiplex PCR. The table records about 120,000 clones, 76% of them present only once. Sequenced input: PBMCs. These receptor sequences come from a man in his thirties or forties in good health and CMV-seropositive.

The chain couples TRBV7-2 to TRBJ2-7; D remains unclear. Germline assignment: CDR1 SGHTA and CDR2 FQGNSA. Trimming took 5 bases from V and 5 from J, leaving 13 bases between them. The CDR3 loop spans 13 amino acids. In DNA form, the CDR3 reads TGTGCCAGCAGCCCCGGCCTGAGGAACGAGCAGTACTTC. Amino acids: CASSPGLRNEQYF.

The rearrangement uses TRBV7-9 and TRBJ2-3; maybe TRBD1 (6 bases). CDR1 SEHNR and CDR2 FQNEAQ come from the germline V gene (reference sequence). Trimming pared 5 bases from V and 6 bases from J, leaving 18 bases between. This CDR3 has 15 amino acids. The CDR3 DNA follows: TGTGCCAGCAGCCCCCGACAGGCGGTACGCGATACGCAGTATTTT. This gives the protein CASSPRQAVRDTQYF.

This rearrangement joins TRBV7-2 to TRBJ2-3, with 8 nucleotides matching TRBD1. The V gene end was trimmed by 2 bases and the J gene end by 14 bases; junction bases not matched to a gene: 15. Germline loops: CDR1 SGHTA, CDR2 FQGNSA. This CDR3 is built from 15 residues. CDR3 sequence: CASSLTNIGTGGGYF. The CDR3 coding sequence is TGTGCCAGCAGCTTAACGAATATTGGGACAGGCGGTGGGTATTTT.

V usage is TRBV4-2 and J usage is TRBJ1-2; D might be TRBD1 (6 bases). CDR1 is LGHNA, CDR2 YNFKEQ, per germline. This CDR3 has 15 residues. Trimming shortened V by 0 bases and J by 4 bases, and 12 bases separated the two germline ends. CDR3 bases: TGTGCCAGCAGCCAAGAACAGGGAAAACCCTATGGCTACACCTTC. Translating gives CASSQEQGKPYGYTF.

The V call is TRBV19, the J call TRBJ1-2; TRBD1 matches at 7 bases. The CDR3 is made up of 17 amino acids. In germline, CDR1 is LNHDA, CDR2 SQIVND (reference sequence). Germline trimming cut 9 bases from V and 4 bases from J; bases unmatched to any gene: 20. The DNA of the CDR3 is TGTGCCAGCAGTTCGAAAAGCATCGACCGGGACAGCTATGGCTACACCTTC. This sequence encodes CASSSKSIDRDSYGYTF. The full variable domain, in which reference TRBV19 and TRBJ1-2 provide the parts outside the CDR3, is DGGITQSPKYLFRKEGQNVTLSCEQNLNHDAMYWYRQDPGQGLRLIYYSQIVNDFQKGDIAEGYSVSREKKESFPLTVTSAQKNPTAFYLCASSSKSIDRDSYGYTFGSGTRLTVV.

The rearrangement links TRBV9 to TRBJ1-3; TRBD1 matches 9 bases. Per germline, CDR1 SGDLS and CDR2 YYNGEE. Trimming cost V 3 bases and J 3 bases; bases outside gene matches: 4. This CDR3 has 15 residues. CDR3 sequence reads: CASSAGTGNGNTIYF. The CDR3 nucleotides read TGTGCCAGCAGCGCGGGGACAGGGAATGGAAACACCATATATTTT.

The chain combines TRBV19 with TRBJ2-6, with D unresolved. With 7 bases removed from V and 3 bases from J, the gap between germline ends came to 10 bases. CDR3 length equals 14 residues. The germline V gene has CDR1 LNHDA and CDR2 SQIVND (reference sequence). Written as DNA, the CDR3 is TGTGCCAGTAATGCGCCGGGTGGGGCCAACGTCCTGACTTTC. It is translated as CASNAPGGANVLTF.

The V and J genes are TRBV30 and TRBJ1-2; 7 bases line up with TRBD1. The germline V gene has CDR1 GTSNPN and CDR2 SVGIG (reference sequence). V shed 3 bases, J shed 6 bases, and the junction held 16 bases outside the gene matches. The CDR3 loop spans 16 amino acids. CDR3 loop: CAWSHKTGLYLDGYTF. The CDR3 DNA is TGTGCCTGGAGCCACAAGACAGGGTTGTACTTAGATGGCTACACCTTC.

The gene calls are TRBV4-2 and TRBJ1-3; D not resolved. The V and J ends lost 0 bases and 8 bases respectively, with 5 bases between them. This CDR3 has 12 amino acids. Germline V lookup: CDR1 LGHNA, CDR2 YNFKEQ. CDR3 protein: CASSQDGDTIYF. The CDR3 DNA follows: TGTGCCAGCAGCCAAGACGGAGACACCATATATTTT.

This clone was seen a handful of times. The J gene is TRBJ2-7, the V gene TRBV4-1, with TRBD1 identical over 12 bases. The V and J ends lost 3 bases and 7 bases, in that order; junction bases with no gene match: 10. Germline V gives CDR1 MGHRA, CDR2 YSYEKL. CDR3 size: 16 residues. CDR3 sequence (DNA): TGCGCCAGCAGCCATGGACCGGGACAGGGGGCTCAAGAGCAGTACTTC. Protein: CASSHGPGQGAQEQYF.

This clone was seen only a few times. The chain combines TRBV5-1 with TRBJ2-5; 9 bases match TRBD2. The CDR3 is 15 amino acids. From germline, CDR1 is SGHRS and CDR2 YFSETQ. V lost 3 bases to trimming and J lost 5 bases; unmatched junction nucleotides: 8. CDR3 loop: CASSWMASGVETQYF. CDR3 nucleotides: TGCGCCAGCAGCTGGATGGCTAGCGGGGTGGAGACCCAGTACTTC.

This chain connects TRBV27 to TRBJ1-1; D is undetermined. The CDR3 loop spans 16 amino acids. Germline CDR1 MNHEY, CDR2 SMNVEV (reference sequence). V was cut by 3 bases and J by 0 bases, with 14 bases left in between. The chain's CDR3 is CASSFIPQSMNTEAFF. CDR3 sequence (DNA): TGTGCCAGCAGTTTTATCCCACAGAGCATGAACACTGAAGCTTTCTTT.

This clone was counted between two and nine times. V usage is TRBV6-5 and J usage is TRBJ2-7; D not resolved. CDR1 and CDR2 (germline): MNHEY, SVGAGI. The CDR3 runs 13 residues. V lost 0 bases and J 3 bases, leaving 6 bases between the germline ends. The CDR3 nucleotides read TGTGCCAGCAGTTACTCAAGAGACTACGAGCAGTACTTC. Amino acid sequence: CASSYSRDYEQYF.

This chain connects TRBV6-5 to TRBJ2-3, with 12 bases identical to TRBD2. J gave up 3 bases and V 5 bases, and 3 bases lay outside the gene matches. Germline V gene lookup returns CDR1 MNHEY and CDR2 SVGAGI. The CDR3 has 15 amino acids. CDR3 nucleotides: TGTGCCAGCAGTCTAGCGGGGGGGCGAACAGATACGCAGTATTTT. Its protein is CASSLAGGRTDTQYF.

This clone appeared a single time. This sequence joins TRBV29-1 and TRBJ1-2, with 9 bases that match TRBD1. The V gene end was trimmed by 6 bases and the J gene end by 8 bases; junction bases not matched to a gene: 7. Germline V gene lookup returns CDR1 SQVTM and CDR2 ANQGSEA. CDR3 length equals 12 residues. The chain's CDR3 is CSVGGQGGGYTF. CDR3 in DNA: TGCAGCGTAGGGGGACAGGGCGGAGGCTACACCTTC.

CDR3 nucleotide sequence: TGTGCCAGCAGCCATCCGTGGGCTTACTTC. It is translated as CASSHPWAYF. The J gene is TRBJ2-7, the V gene TRBV5-8; D is unresolved. Germline CDR1 reads SGHTS; CDR2 reads YDEGEE. V was trimmed by 4 bases and J by 13 bases, leaving 12 bases between them. This CDR3 comprises 10 residues.

V and J are TRBV10-3 and TRBJ1-2; 10 bases line up with TRBD1. Trimming took 3 bases from V and 6 from J; bases not matched to a gene: 16. Per germline, CDR1 ENHRY and CDR2 SYGVKD. The CDR3 runs 18 residues. The CDR3 here is CAISDGSGTGAFHHGYTF. The CDR3 coding sequence is TGTGCCATCAGTGATGGATCCGGGACAGGGGCCTTCCACCATGGCTACACCTTC.

V usage is TRBV27 and J usage is TRBJ1-6, with 9 bases matching TRBD1. Germline V gene data show CDR1 as MNHEY and CDR2 as SMNVEV (reference sequence). V lost 5 bases, J lost 7 bases, and 6 bases stayed unmatched. The CDR3 has 15 amino acids. The CDR3 nucleotides read TGTGCCAGCAGTATAATGACAGGGGGAAATTCACCCCTCCACTTT. It translates to CASSIMTGGNSPLHF.

The chain employs TRBV7-2 and TRBJ2-7; D is unclear. The CDR3 totals 14 residues. Germline V gene sequence: CDR1 SGHTA, CDR2 FQGNSA. V shed 1 base and J shed 7 bases, with 14 bases lying between them. The CDR3 region is CASSLDGRQWEQYF. Written as DNA, the CDR3 is TGTGCCAGCAGCTTAGATGGGCGCCAATGGGAGCAGTACTTC.

The rearrangement uses TRBV6-5 and TRBJ1-1, with TRBD1 identical over 10 bases. The V segment lost 6 bases and the J segment 3 bases; nucleotides outside the gene matches: 7. There are 15 residues in the CDR3. Germline V gene data show CDR1 as MNHEY and CDR2 as SVGAGI. DNA of the CDR3: TGTGCCAGCAGAGAGACAGGGGGCGTCGACACTGAAGCTTTCTTT. It codes for CASRETGGVDTEAFF.